This T cell receptor (beta chain) was recorded in a study of blood T cell repertoires in COVID-19 (dated by TCRdb to 2018 to 2021). With respect to the entire study: The collaborator samples originated in the United States, Italy and Spain and spanned the acute and convalescent phases of COVID-19. The repertoires were released in a freely available public database intended as a resource for research on the immune response to SARS-CoV-2. The material from the prospective study consisted of cDNA or gDNA derived from T cells, B-cell-depleted T cells, or PBMCs. Where available, HLA class I and class II types were taken from metadata supplied by the sample provider and were not determined by assay-based typing. Deeply sampled blood TCRbeta repertoires from subjects exposed to, actively infected with, or recovered from COVID-19 were included in the dataset. The samples were drawn from two sources: the first 160 participants of the ongoing ImmuneRACE study, and fewer than 1,500 subjects contributed by 6 global collaborators. Nearly every sample came with metadata listing a de-identified subject ID, COVID-19 status, age in years and sex. Broad study findings and their caveats: How much clinical and demographic metadata was included differed by source and by participant, and the metadata was provided uncurated.

Of note for this clone: Its antigen has not been determined. Nothing much larger sits one base from this clone, and base qualities are not available.

Including the terminal cysteine and phenylalanine, the CDR3 comprises 15 residues. The CDR3 DNA has 45 bases and is translated from base 1. The germline V and J ends show losses of 6 bases and 9 bases respectively, and no gene match explains 9 bases of the junction. According to the germline V gene, CDR1 reads MDHEN and CDR2 reads SYDVKM. TCRbeta CDR3 regions were amplified from genomic DNA using the immunoSEQ Assay, a bias-controlled multiplex PCR. The authors' analysis ran thus. Within the assay, amplification of reference gene primers was used to estimate how many nucleated cells each sample contained. Sequence reads were collapsed and filtered to measure the absolute abundance of every unique TCRbeta CDR3 rearrangement. Productive Simpson clonality was computed per sample as the square root of Simpson's diversity index over productive rearrangements. TCRdb re-hosts the immuneACCESS table, in-frame sequences only. Its copies lack some clones; in the studies checked, an unresolved V gene accounts for under half of them, and the cause for the rest is not known. The V and J calls and the clone size are those of that table, but D and trimming were determined from the DNA. This sample holds roughly 280,000 clones; approximately 90% were observed only once. The top ten constitute 3% of the sample.

Participants in the prospective study were enrolled through a virtual design, were aged about 18 to 90 years, and lived in some 24 United States geographic areas. Cohort assignment in the prospective study relied on participant-reported clinical history from a screening survey and a study questionnaire. ImmuneRACE Cohort 3 recovered participants were defined by two consecutive negative NP/OP PCR tests, healthcare professional clearance, or symptom resolution. Mobile phlebotomists in the prospective study collected whole blood, serum and a nasopharyngeal or oropharyngeal swab from every participant. Participants in the prospective study had the option to provide additional blood draws and questionnaires over an approximately two-month period. Before DNA extraction, blood samples from the prospective study were shipped at room temperature or frozen.

This receptor was obtained from a woman aged 45 to 65 who had recovered from COVID-19. Input material: PBMCs or T cells enriched from blood (not recorded which). This chain is built from TRBV28 and TRBJ2-1; TRBD2 aligns with 12 central bases. The sequence in DNA is TGTGCCAGCAGACCGACTAGCGGGAGAGGGAGTGAGCAGTTCTTC. Translated, it reads CASRPTSGRGSEQFF.